This is a list of T cell receptor beta chains from one sample in a study of STAT3 mutations in large granular lymphocyte leukemia. The assay was immunoSEQ multiplex PCR, and TCRdb's table has in-frame clones only and misses some. Seen here are around 33,000 clones, 60% to 85% observed once, and the top ten hold 30%. Sequenced: peripheral blood mononuclear cells. The receptor set was obtained from a woman aged 45-59 years with T-cell large granular lymphocyte leukemia. Some clones in this sample may be carry-over from other donors' samples. Each CDR3 is given with its conserved first and last residue. Fields, in order: J gene, D gene, clone size, V gene, CDR3 protein, CDR3 DNA. D genes are given only for firm matches. The listing skips clone size in some rows; elsewhere it reads once, few, many or a size class.

>TRBJ1-1|TRBD1|NA|TRBV4-3
CASSQDRALNTEAFF
TGCGCCAGCAGCCAGGACAGGGCGTTGAACACTGAAGCTTTCTTT
>TRBJ2-1|TRBD1|NA|TRBV5-4
CASSQRDRGDNEQFF
TGTGCCAGCAGCCAAAGGGACAGGGGGGACAATGAGCAGTTCTTC
>TRBJ2-5|NA|NA|TRBV7-2
CASSSDAIEKTQYF
TGTGCCAGCAGCTCCGACGCGATCGAGAAGACCCAGTACTTC
>TRBJ2-7|NA|NA|TRBV7-2
CASSLTASYEQYF
TGTGCCAGCAGCTTAACAGCGTCCTACGAGCAGTACTTC
>TRBJ1-2|TRBD1|NA|TRBV7-8
CASSLARDRAGYTF
TGTGCCAGCAGCTTAGCTAGGGACAGGGCCGGCTACACCTTC
>TRBJ1-5|NA|once|TRBV6-5
CASRRNRDAGQPQHF
TGTGCCAGCAGGCGAAACCGGGACGCGGGCCAGCCCCAGCATTTT
>TRBJ1-1|TRBD1|few|TRBV6-6
CASSLETGVNTEAFF
TGTGCCAGCAGCCTTGAGACAGGGGTTAATACTGAAGCTTTCTTT
>TRBJ2-7|TRBD1|few|TRBV6-1
CASIGTGLYEQYF
TGTGCCAGCATAGGGACAGGACTTTACGAGCAGTACTTC
>TRBJ2-2|TRBD1|NA|TRBV7-9
CASSPTGYGELFF
TGTGCCAGCAGTCCGACAGGGTACGGGGAGCTGTTTTTT
>TRBJ2-1|TRBD1|NA|TRBV18
CASSPRTGYGMEQFF
TGTGCCAGCTCACCAAGGACAGGGTACGGGATGGAGCAGTTCTTC
>TRBJ2-7|NA|NA|TRBV7-2
CASCIKTVTYEQYF
TGTGCCAGCTGTATTAAGACAGTGACCTACGAGCAGTACTTC
>TRBJ2-7|NA|NA|TRBV28
CASSLGGSPLEQYF
TGTGCCAGCAGTTTAGGGGGGTCGCCTCTCGAGCAGTACTTC
>TRBJ2-7|TRBD2|NA|TRBV2
CASRAGTSGRGEQYF
TGTGCCAGCAGGGCCGGGACTAGCGGGAGGGGAGAGCAGTACTTC
>TRBJ2-5|TRBD1|NA|TRBV5-4
CASKRDRGQETQYF
TGTGCCAGCAAAAGGGACAGGGGGCAGGAGACCCAGTACTTC
>TRBJ1-1|NA|medium-sized|TRBV18
CASSPLGYGLNTEAFF
TGTGCCAGCTCACCTTTAGGGTACGGATTGAACACTGAAGCTTTCTTT
>TRBJ2-7|NA|NA|TRBV6-1
CASSLTHEQYF
TGTGCCAGCAGCCTTACCCACGAGCAGTACTTC
>TRBJ1-2|TRBD1|NA|TRBV30
CAWSLGQAGGYTF
TGTGCCTGGAGCCTAGGACAGGCTGGGGGGTACACCTTC
>TRBJ2-7|TRBD1|NA|TRBV28
CASRSWDRTYEQYF
TGTGCCAGCAGAAGCTGGGACAGGACCTACGAGCAGTACTTC
>TRBJ1-2|NA|once|TRBV28
CASSLVRGRIYGYTF
TGTGCCAGCAGTTTAGTGAGGGGAAGAATCTATGGCTACACCTTC
>TRBJ2-1|TRBD1|NA|TRBV4-1
CASSQPDRGGNEQFF
TGCGCCAGCAGTCAGCCGGACAGGGGAGGCAATGAGCAGTTCTTC
>TRBJ1-2|NA|NA|TRBV7-9
CASSLAHSRDRGHGYTF
TGTGCCAGCAGCTTAGCGCACTCGAGAGACAGAGGCCATGGCTACACCTTC
>TRBJ2-7|NA|NA|TRBV4-3
CASSQSEGVGEQYF
TGCGCCAGCAGCCAAAGCGAAGGGGTCGGAGAGCAGTACTTC
>TRBJ2-7|NA|NA|TRBV4-1
CASSLTDWGEQYF
TGCGCCAGCAGCCTCACCGATTGGGGCGAGCAGTACTTC
>TRBJ2-7|NA|NA|TRBV19
CASSPLAATYEQYF
TGTGCCAGTAGCCCTTTAGCCGCAACCTACGAGCAGTACTTC
>TRBJ2-1|NA|few|TRBV19
CASSSRGRRLGEQFF
TGTGCCAGTAGTTCACGGGGTAGGCGGCTAGGTGAGCAGTTCTTC
>TRBJ2-7|NA|NA|TRBV5-4
CASSLEWSSYEQYF
TGTGCCAGCAGCTTGGAGTGGAGCTCCTACGAGCAGTACTTC
>TRBJ1-1|NA|NA|TRBV27
CASSSGTVNTEAFF
TGTGCCAGCAGTTCCGGGACTGTGAACACTGAAGCTTTCTTT